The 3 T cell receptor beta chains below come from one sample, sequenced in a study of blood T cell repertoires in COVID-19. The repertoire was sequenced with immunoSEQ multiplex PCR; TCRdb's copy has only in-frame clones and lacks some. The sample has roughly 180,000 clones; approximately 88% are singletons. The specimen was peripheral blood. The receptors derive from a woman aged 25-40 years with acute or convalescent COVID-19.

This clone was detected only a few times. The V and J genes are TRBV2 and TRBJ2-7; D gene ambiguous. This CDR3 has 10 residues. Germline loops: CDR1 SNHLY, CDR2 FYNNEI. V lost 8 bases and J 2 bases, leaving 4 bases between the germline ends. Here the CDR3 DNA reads TGTGCCAGCCATCCCTACGAGCAGTACTTC. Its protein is CASHPYEQYF.

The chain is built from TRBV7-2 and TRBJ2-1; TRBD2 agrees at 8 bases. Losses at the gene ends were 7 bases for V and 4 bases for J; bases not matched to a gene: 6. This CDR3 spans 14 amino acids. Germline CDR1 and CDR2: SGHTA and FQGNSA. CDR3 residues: CASKWSGGYNEQFF. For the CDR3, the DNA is TGTGCCAGCAAATGGAGCGGGGGATACAATGAGCAGTTCTTC.

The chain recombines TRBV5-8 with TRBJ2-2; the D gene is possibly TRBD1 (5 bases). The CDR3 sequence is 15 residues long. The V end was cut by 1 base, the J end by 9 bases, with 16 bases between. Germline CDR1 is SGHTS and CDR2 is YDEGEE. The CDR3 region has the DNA TGTGCCAGCAGCTTGACAGGTCTTAGGATCCGGGAGCTGTTTTTT. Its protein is CASSLTGLRIRELFF.